This T cell receptor beta chain was identified in a study of T-cell reconstitution after alpha-beta-depleted transplantation in children listed by TCRdb under 2016. A note on the overall study: Using TCR repertoire profiling, the study followed T-cell immune reconstitution in a quantitative way in children after TCRalphabeta/CD19-depleted allogeneic hematopoietic cell transplantation.

Trimming removed 7 bases from V and 4 bases from J, leaving 10 bases between the germline ends. From a lookup of the germline V gene, CDR1 and CDR2 are SGHTS and YDEGEE. The CDR3, from cysteine to phenylalanine, totals 12 residues. Here the CDR3 DNA is all that survives: 36 bases in frame from base 1. The library was obtained by PCR. This sample was sequenced with an Illumina HiSeq 2500. TCR library preparation used molecular barcoding, with unique molecular identifiers applied to normalize quantification of the TCRbeta repertoire. TCRdb reprocessed the public reads (quality trimming at Q25 with fastp, clone calling with MiXCR) and kept in-frame beta chains. Each CDR3 protein gets just one entry, which takes the most common genes and DNA from the rows behind it. The sample data list 300,000 to 400,000 distinct CDR3 sequences, and roughly 13% of these were observed just once. The ten largest clones take up around 4% of the sample.

Regarding this clonotype: Its antigen remains unidentified. Base qualities were left out, and no much larger clone turns up one base away.

The rearranged chain carries TRBV5-8 and TRBJ2-3; there is no confident call for the D gene. The receptor's source is a human donor who donated a stem cell graft to a child with Fanconi anemia. Sequencing was performed on PBMCs, taken from the stem cell graft. The DNA sequence is as follows: TGTGCCAGCCGCGAACCTCCAGATACGCAGTATTTT. It encodes CASREPPDTQYF.